This TCR beta chain appears in the sequencing data of a study of blood T cell repertoires in COVID-19. Using immunoSEQ multiplex PCR, the repertoire was profiled, and TCRdb retains in-frame clones only, with some absent. The table has roughly 410,000 clones, about 88% seen once. Germline lookup yields CDR1 SGHRS and CDR2 YFSETQ. The CDR3 is made up of 18 amino acids. After removal of 0 bases from V and 2 bases from J, the junction contained 6 bases not matched to a gene. The sequence was collected from a middle-aged woman with COVID-19, enrolled during active disease. Sequenced sample: peripheral blood. The chain uses TRBV5-1 and TRBJ2-1, with 12 nucleotides matching TRBD2. The CDR3: CASSLEKSSGGAYNEQFF. The CDR3 bases are TGCGCCAGCAGCTTGGAGAAGTCTAGCGGGGGGGCCTACAATGAGCAGTTCTTC.